The 17 T cell receptor beta chains below were found in one sample sequenced in a study of T cells in Graves' hyperthyroidism and ophthalmopathy. From RNA transcripts, TCR beta CDR3 regions were amplified. The TCR CDR3 first-round RT-PCR relied on the HTBI primer set. Via MiXCR, TCRdb re-called the multiplex PCR reads, giving one row per CDR3 protein. The sample contains nearly 750,000 distinct CDR3 sequences, over 35% of which appear only once. Sequencing was carried out using blood. The receptor source for this set is a woman aged 40 to 50 with Graves' hyperthyroidism.

The chain carries TRBV19 and TRBJ2-2; D is ambiguous. Germline assignment: CDR1 LNHDA and CDR2 SQIVND (reference sequence). The CDR3 runs 14 residues. Trimming took 7 bases from V and 5 from J, leaving 14 bases between them. CDR3 in DNA: TGTGCCAGTACCATGGCAGGTTATACCGGGGAGCTGTTTTTT. It encodes CASTMAGYTGELFF.

The table lists this clonotype with many counts. The chain recombines TRBV7-6 with TRBJ1-1; D may be TRBD1 (6 bases). Germline lookup yields CDR1 SGHVS and CDR2 FNYEAQ. This CDR3 has 15 residues. V lost 5 bases to trimming and J lost 4 bases, with 17 bases between them. CDR3 sequence (DNA): TGTGCCAGCAGCCTCCAAGACAGGTCCCCCACTGAAGCTTTCTTT. Protein sequence: CASSLQDRSPTEAFF.

Ten or more counts support this clonotype. The chain carries TRBV2 and TRBJ2-7; D uncertain. Germline V lookup: CDR1 SNHLY, CDR2 FYNNEI. The CDR3 covers 14 residues. Trimming removed 6 bases from V and 7 bases from J, with 19 bases in between. The CDR3 DNA follows: TGTGCCAGCAGGGCCTCTGGTCCCTCGGAGGAGCAGTACTTC. Encoded protein: CASRASGPSEEQYF.

This clonotype appeared many times. V gene TRBV6-6 combines with J gene TRBJ2-7; D is perhaps TRBD2 (6 bases). From germline, CDR1 is MNHNY and CDR2 SVGAGI (reference sequence). Trimming cost V 0 bases and J 4 bases, with 10 bases left between them. The CDR3 has 14 residues. The CDR3 nucleotides read TGTGCCAGCAGTTACTCCCTAGCGATGTACGAGCAGTACTTC. Encoded protein: CASSYSLAMYEQYF.

The J gene is TRBJ2-5, the V gene TRBV7-9, with 10 bases lining up with TRBD1. The CDR3 runs to 16 residues. V lost 4 bases, J lost 4 bases, and 9 bases stayed unmatched. CDR1 and CDR2 (germline): SEHNR, FQNEAQ (reference sequence). The CDR3 region is CASSSLTRTGGETQYF. The CDR3 coding sequence is TGTGCCAGCAGCTCCCTGACTCGGACAGGGGGAGAGACCCAGTACTTC.

The CDR3 sequence is CATSSLEDIYGYTF. CDR3 DNA: TGTGCCACCAGCAGCTTAGAGGACATCTATGGCTACACCTTC. The chain is built from TRBV15 and TRBJ1-2, with D maybe TRBD1 (5 bases). Germline-derived CDR1 and CDR2 are LNHNV and YYDKDF (reference sequence). The CDR3 is made up of 14 amino acids. V gave up 3 bases and J gave up 4 bases, with 12 bases separating them.

Details on this clonotype: This is likely a read error, given that the CDR3 carries no conserved phenylalanine or tryptophan at its end. The CDR3 loop is CASSVAGRQNYGYTL. CDR3 nucleotides: TGTGCCAGCAGCGTTGCCGGACGGCAGAACTATGGCTACACCCTC. The chain combines TRBV9 with TRBJ1-2, with D unresolved. Germline V gene data show CDR1 as SGDLS and CDR2 as YYNGEE. V was trimmed by 2 bases and J by 2 bases, leaving 13 bases between them. The CDR3 contains 15 residues.

This chain connects TRBV4-3 to TRBJ1-5; D unclear. From germline, CDR1 is LGHNA and CDR2 YSLEER. The CDR3 is 15 amino acids. Trimming removed 0 bases from V and 3 bases from J, with 9 bases in between. The CDR3, as DNA: TGCGCCAGCAGCCAAGATTCAAGCGACAATCAGCCCCAGCATTTT. Its protein is CASSQDSSDNQPQHF.

This chain connects TRBV7-2 to TRBJ2-7; 10 bases are shared with TRBD1. Trimming cost V 5 bases and J 2 bases; bases outside gene matches: 12. The CDR3 consists of 17 residues. CDR1 and CDR2 (germline): SGHTA, FQGNSA. The CDR3 loop is CASSLNGRTGGTYEQYF. CDR3 in DNA: TGTGCCAGCAGCCTTAATGGGCGGACAGGGGGAACCTACGAGCAGTACTTC.

This clonotype has just a few counts. V and J are TRBV28 and TRBJ2-5; D call uncertain. The CDR3 loop spans 15 amino acids. Germline-derived CDR1 and CDR2 are MDHEN and SYDVKM. With 6 bases removed from V and 1 base from J, the gap between germline ends came to 15 bases. The CDR3 DNA is TGTGCCAGCAGCTATAGGGCCTACCTCCAAGAGACCCAGTACTTC. It yields the protein CASSYRAYLQETQYF.

The chain carries TRBV20-1 and TRBJ1-2; tentative D call: TRBD1 (5 bases). Trimming removed 4 bases from V and 6 bases from J, with 21 bases in between. This CDR3 region has 15 residues. Germline assignment: CDR1 DFQATT and CDR2 SNEGSKA (reference sequence). CDR3 coding DNA: TGCAGTGCTATGGGGCTAGCGGGGAATGTCGATGGCTACACCTTC. Translation gives CSAMGLAGNVDGYTF.

This rearrangement joins TRBV13 to TRBJ2-7; possible D gene TRBD2, 6 bases. There are 15 residues in the CDR3. Germline CDR1 reads PRHDT; CDR2 reads FYEKMQ (reference sequence). V lost 4 bases and J 0 bases, leaving 13 bases between the germline ends. CDR3 DNA: TGTGCCAGCAGCTCCTTGGAGGGCAACTCCTACGAGCAGTACTTC. As protein: CASSSLEGNSYEQYF.

This chain connects TRBV20-1 to TRBJ1-1, with D perhaps matching TRBD1 (6 bases). This CDR3 region has 18 residues. The germline V gene encodes CDR1 DFQATT and CDR2 SNEGSKA (reference sequence). The V gene lost 5 bases and the J gene lost 3 bases, with 28 bases spanning the gap. CDR3 sequence: CSARRYRAADPQHTEAFF. As DNA, the CDR3 is TGCAGTGCTCGCCGATACAGGGCTGCAGATCCTCAGCACACTGAAGCTTTCTTT.

The CDR3 region is CASRSSGGLTEAFF. The CDR3 region has the DNA TGTGCCAGCAGGTCCTCCGGGGGCCTCACTGAAGCTTTCTTT. V gene TRBV6-5 combines with J gene TRBJ1-1, with D perhaps TRBD1 (6 bases). CDR1 is MNHEY and CDR2 is SVGAGI in the germline V gene. This CDR3 region has 14 residues. Trimming left V 6 bases short and J 4 bases short, with 15 bases between.

This clonotype was seen many times. The chain recombines TRBV7-9 with TRBJ2-7, with D possibly TRBD2 on 7 matching bases. V was clipped by 4 bases and J by 0 bases, with 16 bases between them. This CDR3 spans 16 amino acids. From germline, CDR1 is SEHNR and CDR2 FQNEAQ (reference sequence). CDR3 DNA: TGTGCCAGCAGCTCGAGCTCGGGGGGCGGCTCCTACGAGCAGTACTTC. Protein: CASSSSSGGGSYEQYF.

A word on this clonotype: Being one base from a much bigger clone, this may be a read error. The rearrangement uses TRBV6-5 and TRBJ1-1; D gene unclear. The CDR3 consists of 11 residues. The germline V gene has CDR1 MNHEY and CDR2 SVGAGI. This CDR3 is CASNGVAEASF. The DNA of the CDR3 is TGTGCCAGCAATGGAGTCGCTGAAGCTTCCTTT.

The table lists this clonotype with a few counts. Just one base apart from a much larger clone, this may be a read error. The V call is TRBV10-3, the J call TRBJ1-4; D unclear. Germline lookup yields CDR1 ENHRY and CDR2 SYGVKD. There are 15 residues in the CDR3. This chain's CDR3 is CAISGTDSTNGKLFF. CDR3 in DNA: TGTGCCATCAGTGGGACGGACTCAACTAATGGAAAACTGTTTTTT.